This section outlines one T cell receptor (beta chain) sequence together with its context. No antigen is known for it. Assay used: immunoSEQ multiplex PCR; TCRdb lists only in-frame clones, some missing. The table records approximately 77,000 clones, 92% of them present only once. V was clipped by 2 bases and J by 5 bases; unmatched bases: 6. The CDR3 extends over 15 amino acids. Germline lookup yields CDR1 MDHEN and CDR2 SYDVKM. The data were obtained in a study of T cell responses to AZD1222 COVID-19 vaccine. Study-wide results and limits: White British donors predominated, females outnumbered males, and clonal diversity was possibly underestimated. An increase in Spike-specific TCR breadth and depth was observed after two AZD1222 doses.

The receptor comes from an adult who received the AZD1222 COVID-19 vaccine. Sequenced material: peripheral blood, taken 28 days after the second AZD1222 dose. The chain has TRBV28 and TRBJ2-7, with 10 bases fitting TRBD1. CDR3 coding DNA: TGTGCCAGCAGTTTACCGATTGGGACAGGGGACGAGCAGTACTTC. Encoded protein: CASSLPIGTGDEQYF.